The following is a T cell receptor (beta chain) sequence with its context. The CDR3 runs 19 residues. The junction had 11 bases not matched to a gene; V was cut back by 3 bases and J by 4 bases. Per germline, CDR1 SGHAT and CDR2 FQNNGV. The sample comes from a study of cytomegalovirus exposure and HLA in healthy donors. 13 Jbeta primers and 60 Vbeta primers were used for the PCR. Assay: immunoSEQ multiplex PCR; the TCRdb copy retains only in-frame clones and omits some. There are some 93,000 clones in the sample; roughly four fifths occur only once, and about 3.8% lies in the top ten. V is TRBV11-2 and J is TRBJ2-2; 13 bases map to TRBD2. The sequenced sample consisted of PBMCs. This receptor was identified in a man aged 50 to 59 in good health and CMV-seronegative. CDR3 nucleotide sequence: TGTGCCAGCAGCTTGAAGTTTGGACTAGCGGGAGTAGTCACCGGGGAGCTGTTTTTT. Residues: CASSLKFGLAGVVTGELFF.